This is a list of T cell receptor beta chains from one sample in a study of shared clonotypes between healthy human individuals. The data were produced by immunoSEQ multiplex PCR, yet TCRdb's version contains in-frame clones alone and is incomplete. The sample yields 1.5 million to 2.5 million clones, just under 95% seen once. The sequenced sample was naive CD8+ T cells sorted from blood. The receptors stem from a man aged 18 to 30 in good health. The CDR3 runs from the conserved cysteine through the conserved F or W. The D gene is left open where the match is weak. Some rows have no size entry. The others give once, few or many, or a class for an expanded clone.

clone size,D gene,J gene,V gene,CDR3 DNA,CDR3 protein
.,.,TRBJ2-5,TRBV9,TGTGCCAGCAGCGACGGCGGGTTTGATCATGGGACCCAGTACTTC,CASSDGGFDHGTQYF
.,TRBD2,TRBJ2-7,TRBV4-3,TGCGCCAGCAGCCTTATACTAGCGGGAGGGCCAGGGGGGGCCTACGAGCAGTACTTC,CASSLILAGGPGGAYEQYF
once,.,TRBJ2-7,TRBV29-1,TGCAGCGTTGAATCCGGGACACGCGGCTACGAGCAGTACTTC,CSVESGTRGYEQYF
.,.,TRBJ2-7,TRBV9,TGTGCCAGCAGCGTAGGACAGTCGAGCTCCTACGAGCAGTACTTC,CASSVGQSSSYEQYF
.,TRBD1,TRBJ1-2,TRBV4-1,TGCGCCAGCAGCCAGGGACAGGGGACCAACTATGGCTACACCTTC,CASSQGQGTNYGYTF
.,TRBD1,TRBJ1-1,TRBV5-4,TGTGCCAGCAGCTTGGACAGGGGCCCTGAAGCTTTCTTT,CASSLDRGPEAFF
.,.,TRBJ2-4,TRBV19,TGTGCCAGTAGTATAGGAAACATTCAGTACTTC,CASSIGNIQYF
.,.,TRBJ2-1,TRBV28,TGTGCCAGCAGTATCGGCGGAGGCCCTATTCACTCTCTCAGCTCCTACAATGAGCAGTTCTTC,CASSIGGGPIHSLSSYNEQFF
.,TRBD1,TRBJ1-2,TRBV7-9,TGTGCCAGCAGCCGATTAACAGGGGAAGCTAACTATGGCTACACCTTC,CASSRLTGEANYGYTF
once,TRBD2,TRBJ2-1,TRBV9,TGTGCCAGCAGCGTACTGGAAGGGGGGACTAGCGGATACAATGAGCAGTTCTTC,CASSVLEGGTSGYNEQFF
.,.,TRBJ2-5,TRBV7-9,TGTGCCAGCTCCTCCGGGGCTCAAGAGACCCAGTACTTC,CASSSGAQETQYF
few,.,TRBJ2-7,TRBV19,TGTGCCAGTAGTATATGGGGGACCTACGAGCAGTACTTC,CASSIWGTYEQYF
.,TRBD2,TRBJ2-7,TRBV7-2,TGTGCCAGCAGCTTAGTCGGGGGGACCCCCTCCTACGAGCAGTACTTC,CASSLVGGTPSYEQYF
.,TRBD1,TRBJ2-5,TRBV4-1,TGCGCCAGCAGCTACCGGGACAGCGCCCAAGAGACCCAGTACTTC,CASSYRDSAQETQYF
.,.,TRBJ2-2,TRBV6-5,TGTGCCAGCAGTTACTTAGGGGAAGGGGAGCTGTTTTTT,CASSYLGEGELFF
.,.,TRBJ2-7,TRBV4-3,TGCGCCAGCAGCCAAGATGAAACGGGTGCCTACGAGCAGTACTTC,CASSQDETGAYEQYF
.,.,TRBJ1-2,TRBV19,TGTGCCAGTAGCCCACAGGGTTTCTCCTATGGCTACACCTTC,CASSPQGFSYGYTF
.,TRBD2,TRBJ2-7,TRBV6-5,TGTGCCAGCAGTTACGCGGGAGGGGTTACGGCCTACGAGCAGTACTTC,CASSYAGGVTAYEQYF
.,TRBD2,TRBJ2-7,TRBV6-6,TGTGCCAGCAGCCCCGGACTAGCGGGAGGCAACGAGCAGTACTTC,CASSPGLAGGNEQYF
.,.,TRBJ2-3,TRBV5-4,TGTGCCAGCAGCTCTCTAAGTGGCGGGACAGATACGCAGTATTTT,CASSSLSGGTDTQYF